Below, one TCR beta chain is given with its context. The target antigen is unknown. These data originate in a study of beta chain features in type 1 diabetes. Study conclusions and caveats: When Type 1 diabetes patients were examined, their TCRB CDR3s proved moderately but significantly shorter in all four CD4+ subsets. Fewer junction insertions and more nucleotide deletions appeared in type 1 diabetes patients. Equally in patients and controls, shorter templates might have been favored by PCR. Sequencing of cDNA might inflate the share of cells that strongly express TCR.

This CDR3 contains 17 residues. The germline gives CDR1 SGDLS, CDR2 YYNGEE. V lost 0 bases to trimming and J lost 4 bases, with 19 bases between them. Since all of the isolated RNA was reverse transcribed, expressed TCRB transcripts were what got sequenced. Sequencing used immunoSEQ multiplex PCR; TCRdb keeps in-frame clones, though not all of them. The sample includes about 250,000 clones, approximately 11% of them seen just once. CD45RO/CCR7/CD25/CD127/CD95/CD27 separated CD4+ naive, central memory, regulatory and stem cell-like memory cells by sorting. Sequencing was carried out using naive CD4+ T cells from blood. This TCR was sampled from a young man with type 1 diabetes. The chain couples TRBV9 to TRBJ1-2; D unclear. The CDR3 region is CASSVDHGAGYGYGYTF. The CDR3 DNA is TGTGCCAGCAGCGTAGACCACGGTGCGGGGTACGGCTATGGCTACACCTTC.